What follows are 16 T cell receptor beta chains derived from one specimen sequenced in a study of technical replicates of blood from a handful of donors. Here immunoSEQ multiplex PCR was the method, and the copy in TCRdb shows in-frame clones only, minus some. The sample has some 93,000 clones, 95% seen once. Sequenced material: T cells isolated from PBMCs. Receptor source: a human donor in good health.

This chain joins TRBV2 and TRBJ1-2; maybe TRBD1 (6 bases). The V end was cut by 2 bases, the J end by 3 bases, with 16 bases between. The germline gives CDR1 SNHLY, CDR2 FYNNEI. This CDR3 comprises 16 residues. The CDR3 here is CASSELRSGEYYGYTF. The CDR3 coding sequence is TGTGCCAGCAGTGAACTCAGGTCAGGGGAATACTATGGCTACACCTTC.

The chain links TRBV5-1 to TRBJ1-3; D is undetermined. V was pared by 0 bases and J by 7 bases, with 17 bases between. Per the germline V gene, CDR1 is SGHRS and CDR2 is YFSETQ. The length of the CDR3 is 16 residues. CDR3 coding DNA: TGCGCCAGCAGCTTGGAATTTTTAGGCGGTGTGAACACCATATATTTT. Protein: CASSLEFLGGVNTIYF.

The chain employs TRBV29-1 and TRBJ2-2, with 9 bases lining up with TRBD1. Looked up from germline, CDR1 is SQVTM and CDR2 is ANQGSEA. With 6 bases clipped from V and 4 bases from J, the junction kept 6 bases outside the gene matches. This CDR3 has 14 amino acids. The CDR3 DNA follows: TGCAGCGTCCCCGGGACAGGGTCCACCGGGGAGCTGTTTTTT. It codes for CSVPGTGSTGELFF.

CDR3 protein: CASSLGAGEDTQYF. The CDR3 nucleotides read TGTGCCAGCAGCTTAGGTGCGGGGGAAGATACGCAGTATTTT. The chain carries TRBV7-2 and TRBJ2-3; the match to TRBD2 covers 7 bases. CDR3 length equals 14 residues. Germline CDR1 is SGHTA and CDR2 is FQGNSA. Unmatched junction bases numbered 3, after V lost 1 base and J lost 5 bases.

The V call is TRBV27, the J call TRBJ1-4; 7 bases are a match to TRBD1. CDR1 MNHEY and CDR2 SMNVEV come from the germline V gene (reference sequence). This CDR3 has 12 residues. The V segment lost 9 bases and the J segment 8 bases; nucleotides outside the gene matches: 6. The CDR3 sequence: CASKQGYEKLFF. The CDR3 DNA reads as TGTGCCAGTAAACAGGGGTACGAAAAACTGTTTTTT.

V and J are TRBV4-1 and TRBJ1-3; D unclear. Trimming removed 0 bases from V and 0 bases from J, with 9 bases in between. This CDR3 is built from 16 residues. CDR1 and CDR2 from the germline V gene are MGHRA and YSYEKL. CDR3 DNA: TGCGCCAGCAGCCAAGATCGGAGGGCCTCTGGAAACACCATATATTTT. Protein product: CASSQDRRASGNTIYF.

The gene calls are TRBV16 and TRBJ1-5; D not certain. Germline assignment: CDR1 KGHSY and CDR2 FQNENV. This CDR3 comprises 16 residues. Trimming stripped 0 bases from V and 1 base from J, with 10 bases between. The CDR3 is CASSQSRPESNQPQHF. For the CDR3, the DNA is TGTGCCAGCAGCCAATCGAGGCCTGAGAGCAATCAGCCCCAGCATTTT.

The V and J genes are TRBV11-3 and TRBJ1-1; 12 nucleotides align to TRBD1. Germline CDR1 reads SGHNT; CDR2 reads YENEEA. Trimming at V came to 3 bases and at J to 5 bases, leaving 4 bases not matched to a gene. The CDR3 has 15 amino acids. This CDR3 is CASSLGQGARTEAFF. DNA of the CDR3: TGTGCCAGCAGCTTGGGACAGGGGGCGCGGACTGAAGCTTTCTTT.

The chain combines TRBV7-9 with TRBJ1-4; D unclear. Looked up from germline, CDR1 is SEHNR and CDR2 is FQNEAQ (reference sequence). V gave up 1 base and J gave up 3 bases, with 3 bases separating them. The CDR3 runs 13 residues. The CDR3 bases are TGTGCCAGCAGCTTAGTCTCTAATGAAAAACTGTTTTTT. This sequence encodes CASSLVSNEKLFF.

The chain uses TRBV6-1 and TRBJ1-6; D is uncertain. This CDR3 is 13 amino acids long. V was trimmed by 7 bases and J by 14 bases, leaving 18 bases between them. Looked up from germline, CDR1 is MNHNS and CDR2 is SASEGT. CDR3 protein: CASTWGENSALHF. Here the CDR3 DNA reads TGTGCCAGCACCTGGGGAGAGAATTCGGCCCTCCACTTT.

The gene calls are TRBV2 and TRBJ2-2, with TRBD1 matching 7 bases. From germline, CDR1 is SNHLY and CDR2 FYNNEI. The CDR3 totals 14 residues. After removal of 8 bases from V and 6 bases from J, the junction contained 9 bases not matched to a gene. CDR3 DNA: TGTGCCAGCGCTAACGGGCAGGGGGCCGGGGAGCTGTTTTTT. Residues: CASANGQGAGELFF. Together with reference TRBV2 and TRBJ2-2, the CDR3 gives the full variable domain: EPEVTQTPSHQVTQMGQEVILRCVPISNHLYFYWYRQILGQKVEFLVSFYNNEISEKSEIFDDQFSVERPDGSNFTLKIRSTKLEDSAMYFCASANGQGAGELFFGEGSRLTVL.

The count of this clone is one. The chain recombines TRBV7-9 with TRBJ1-2, with D tentatively TRBD1 (6 bases). From germline, CDR1 is SEHNR and CDR2 FQNEAQ (reference sequence). The CDR3 extends over 14 amino acids. Deletions cut 1 base from V and 5 bases from J, with 11 bases between. The CDR3 loop reads CASSLGQDLYGYTF. In DNA, the CDR3 is TGTGCCAGCAGCTTAGGACAGGACTTGTATGGCTACACCTTC.

J is TRBJ1-2 and V is TRBV6-5; D ambiguous. This CDR3 has 14 amino acids. Germline CDR1 is MNHEY and CDR2 is SVGAGI. V lost 0 bases and J 4 bases, leaving 9 bases between the germline ends. Here the CDR3 reads CASSYSEGFYGYTF. The CDR3 DNA follows: TGTGCCAGCAGTTACTCTGAGGGATTCTATGGCTACACCTTC.

This chain joins TRBV4-1 and TRBJ2-2, with 13 bases aligning to TRBD2. The CDR3 consists of 16 residues. Per the germline V gene, CDR1 is MGHRA and CDR2 is YSYEKL. Trimming removed 1 base from V and 6 bases from J; junction bases left unmatched: 2. CDR3 sequence: CASSQGTSGSSGELFF. CDR3 DNA sequence: TGCGCCAGCAGCCAAGGGACTAGCGGGAGTTCCGGGGAGCTGTTTTTT.

The chain employs TRBV1 and TRBJ2-3; the table's D call of TRBD2 was not tested on the DNA. TRBV1 counts as a pseudogene. The CDR3 is 16 residues long. The DNA of the CDR3 is TGCACCAGCAGCCAGCTAGCGGGAGTGTTGGGAGATACGCAGTATTTT. The encoded protein is CTSSQLAGVLGDTQYF.

This chain joins TRBV6-5 and TRBJ1-1; the D is unclear. V lost 2 bases and J lost 0, with 7 bases in between. CDR1 is MNHEY, CDR2 SVGAGI, per germline. This CDR3 is built from 14 residues. CDR3 sequence: CASSYREVNTEAFF. The CDR3, as DNA: TGTGCCAGCAGTTACCGAGAGGTGAACACTGAAGCTTTCTTT.